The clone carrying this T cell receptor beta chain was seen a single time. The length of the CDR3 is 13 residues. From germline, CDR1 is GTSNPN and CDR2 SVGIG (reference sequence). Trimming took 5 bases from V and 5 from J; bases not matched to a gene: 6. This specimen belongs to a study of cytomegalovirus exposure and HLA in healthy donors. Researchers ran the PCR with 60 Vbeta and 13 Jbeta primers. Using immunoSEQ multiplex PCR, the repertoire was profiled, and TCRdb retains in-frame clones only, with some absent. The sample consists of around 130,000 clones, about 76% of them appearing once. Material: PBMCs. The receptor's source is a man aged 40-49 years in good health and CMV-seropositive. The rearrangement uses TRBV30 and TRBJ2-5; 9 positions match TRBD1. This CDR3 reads CAWRDRAQETQYF. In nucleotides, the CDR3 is TGTGCCTGGCGGGACAGGGCCCAGGAGACCCAGTACTTC. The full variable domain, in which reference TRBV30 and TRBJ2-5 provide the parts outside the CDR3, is SQTIHQWPATLVQPVGSPLSLECTVEGTSNPNLYWYRQAAGRGLQLLFYSVGIGQISSEVPQNLSASRPQDRQFILSSKKLLLSDSGFYLCAWRDRAQETQYFGPGTRLLVL.